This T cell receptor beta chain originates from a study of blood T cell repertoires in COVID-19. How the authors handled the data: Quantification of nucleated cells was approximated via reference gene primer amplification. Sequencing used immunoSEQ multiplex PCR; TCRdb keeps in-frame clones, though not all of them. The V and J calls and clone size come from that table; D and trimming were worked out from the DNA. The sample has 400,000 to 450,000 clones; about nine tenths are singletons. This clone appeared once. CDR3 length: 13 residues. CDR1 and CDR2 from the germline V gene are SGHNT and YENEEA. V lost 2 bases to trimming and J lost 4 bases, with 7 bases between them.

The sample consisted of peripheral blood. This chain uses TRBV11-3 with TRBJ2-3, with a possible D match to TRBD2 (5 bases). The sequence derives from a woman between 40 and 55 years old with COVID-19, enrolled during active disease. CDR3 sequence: CASSLLAPDTQYF. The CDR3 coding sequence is TGTGCCAGCAGCTTACTAGCCCCAGATACGCAGTATTTT.